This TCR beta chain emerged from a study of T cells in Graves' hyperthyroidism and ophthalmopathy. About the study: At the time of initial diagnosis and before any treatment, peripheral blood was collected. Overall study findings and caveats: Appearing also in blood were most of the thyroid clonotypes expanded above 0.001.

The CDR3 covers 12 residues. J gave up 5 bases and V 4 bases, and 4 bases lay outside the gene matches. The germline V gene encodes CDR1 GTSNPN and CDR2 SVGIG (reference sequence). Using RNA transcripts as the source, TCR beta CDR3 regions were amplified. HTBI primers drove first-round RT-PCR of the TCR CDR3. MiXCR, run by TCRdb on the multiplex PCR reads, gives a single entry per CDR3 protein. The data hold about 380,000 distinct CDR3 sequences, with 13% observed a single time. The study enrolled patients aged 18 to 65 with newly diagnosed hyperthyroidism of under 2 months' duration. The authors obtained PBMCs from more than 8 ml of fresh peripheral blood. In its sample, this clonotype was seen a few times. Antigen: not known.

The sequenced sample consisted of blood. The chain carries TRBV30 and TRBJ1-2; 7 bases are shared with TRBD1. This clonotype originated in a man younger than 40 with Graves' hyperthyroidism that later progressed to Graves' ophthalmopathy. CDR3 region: CAWIHRGYGYTF. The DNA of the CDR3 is TGTGCCTGGATCCACAGGGGATATGGCTACACCTTC.